The source of this TCR beta chain is a study of T cells in Graves' hyperthyroidism and ophthalmopathy. Findings and limits, study-wide: Ophthalmopathy was distinguished from stable hyperthyroidism by 13 V-J signatures. Most expanded thyroid clonotypes above 0.001 also appeared in blood.

TCR beta CDR3 regions were amplified from RNA transcripts. An initial round of RT-PCR targeting the TCR CDR3 relied on the HTBI primer set. MiXCR, run by TCRdb on the multiplex PCR reads, gives a single entry per CDR3 protein. Of some 600,000 distinct CDR3 sequences listed, 46% are singletons. In patients aged 18 to 65, hyperthyroidism was newly diagnosed, with duration under 2 months. Clinicians diagnosed patients from clinical symptoms, serum thyroxine and TRAb, thyroid ultrasound and orbital computed tomography. The sample holds a few counts of this clonotype. The antigen remains unidentified. V was shortened by 2 bases and J by 1 base, with 14 bases between the two germline ends. Germline lookup yields CDR1 SGHTA and CDR2 FQGNSA. The CDR3 is 16 residues long.

The chain carries TRBV7-2 and TRBJ1-1, with D unclear. The sequenced material came from peripheral blood or thyroid tissue (not recorded which). This sequence was found in a woman between 18 and 30 years old with Graves' hyperthyroidism. The CDR3, as DNA: TGTGCCAGCAGCTTAAGCTGGCAGGACCCGAACACTGAAGCTTTCTTT. It codes for CASSLSWQDPNTEAFF. Full variable domain (remainder filled in from reference TRBV7-2 and TRBJ1-1): GAGVSQSPSNKVTEKGKDVELRCDPISGHTALYWYRQSLGQGLEFLIYFQGNSAPDKSGLPSDRFSAERTGGSVSTLTIQRTQQEDSAVYLCASSLSWQDPNTEAFFGQGTRLTVV.